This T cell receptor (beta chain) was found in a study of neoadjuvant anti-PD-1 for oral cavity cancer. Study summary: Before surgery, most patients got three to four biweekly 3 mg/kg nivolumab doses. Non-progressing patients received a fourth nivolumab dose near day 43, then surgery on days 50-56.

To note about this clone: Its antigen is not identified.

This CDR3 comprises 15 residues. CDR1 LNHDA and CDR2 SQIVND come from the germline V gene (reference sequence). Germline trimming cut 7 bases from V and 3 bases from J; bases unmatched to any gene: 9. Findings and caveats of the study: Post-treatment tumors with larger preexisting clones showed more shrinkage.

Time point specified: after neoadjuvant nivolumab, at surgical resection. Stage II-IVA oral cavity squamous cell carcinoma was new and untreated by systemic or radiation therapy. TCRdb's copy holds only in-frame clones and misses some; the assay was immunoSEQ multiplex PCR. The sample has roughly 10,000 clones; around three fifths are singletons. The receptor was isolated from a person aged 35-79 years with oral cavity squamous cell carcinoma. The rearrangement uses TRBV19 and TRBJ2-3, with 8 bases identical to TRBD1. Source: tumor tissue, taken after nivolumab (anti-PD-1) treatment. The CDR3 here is CASIPRGQGTDTQYF. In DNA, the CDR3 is TGTGCCAGTATACCCCGAGGACAGGGTACAGATACGCAGTATTTT.